The rows below give T cell receptor beta chains drawn from one sample of a study of shared clonotypes between healthy human individuals. Produced via immunoSEQ multiplex PCR; TCRdb's table is partial and in-frame only. The sample holds hundreds of thousands of clones, approximately 79% seen once. The sequenced material came from memory CD4+ T cells sorted from blood. These receptors all come from a woman aged 25-40 years in good health. Each CDR3 is given with its conserved first and last residue. A D gene is named only where the DNA matches it firmly. Clone size, where shown, is once, few, many, or a class for clones that have expanded.

j_gene: TRBJ2-7
d_gene: -
v_gene: TRBV4-2
abundance: -
CDR3aa: CASSQGLTGGSSYEQYF
CDR3nt: TGTGCCAGCAGCCAAGGGCTCACTGGCGGAAGCTCCTACGAGCAGTACTTC

j_gene: TRBJ1-3
d_gene: -
v_gene: TRBV29-1
abundance: -
CDR3aa: CSVLSSGNTIYF
CDR3nt: TGCAGCGTCCTGAGCTCTGGAAACACCATATATTTT

j_gene: TRBJ2-1
d_gene: TRBD2
v_gene: TRBV6-6
abundance: -
CDR3aa: CASSRTSGRGNEQFF
CDR3nt: TGTGCCAGCAGTCGTACTAGCGGGAGAGGCAATGAGCAGTTCTTC

j_gene: TRBJ1-4
d_gene: -
v_gene: TRBV28
abundance: many
CDR3aa: CASSEPTPGEKLFF
CDR3nt: TGTGCCAGCAGCGAACCGACGCCCGGGGAAAAACTGTTTTTT

j_gene: TRBJ1-4
d_gene: TRBD1
v_gene: TRBV19
abundance: -
CDR3aa: CASSQPGQGGEKLFF
CDR3nt: TGTGCCAGTAGCCAACCGGGACAGGGAGGTGAAAAACTGTTTTTT

j_gene: TRBJ1-2
d_gene: TRBD1
v_gene: TRBV6-1
abundance: -
CDR3aa: CASSGSDRAYGYTF
CDR3nt: TGTGCCAGCAGTGGCTCCGACAGGGCCTATGGCTACACCTTC

j_gene: TRBJ2-7
d_gene: TRBD2
v_gene: TRBV28
abundance: many
CDR3aa: CASSSAAGVAYEQYF
CDR3nt: TGTGCCAGCAGTTCAGCTGCGGGGGTCGCCTACGAGCAGTACTTC

j_gene: TRBJ2-7
d_gene: TRBD2
v_gene: TRBV7-2
abundance: -
CDR3aa: CASSLAGGEGYYEQYF
CDR3nt: TGTGCCAGCAGCTTAGCAGGCGGGGAGGGATACTACGAGCAGTACTTC

j_gene: TRBJ2-7
d_gene: -
v_gene: TRBV19
abundance: -
CDR3aa: CASSIERGRTYEQYF
CDR3nt: TGTGCCAGTAGTATAGAGCGTGGCAGAACCTACGAGCAGTACTTC

j_gene: TRBJ2-1
d_gene: TRBD1
v_gene: TRBV28
abundance: -
CDR3aa: CASRSGQGTNEQFF
CDR3nt: TGTGCCAGCAGATCGGGACAGGGAACGAATGAGCAGTTCTTC

j_gene: TRBJ2-5
d_gene: -
v_gene: TRBV28
abundance: few
CDR3aa: CASSSRGETQYF
CDR3nt: TGTGCCAGCAGTTCCAGGGGAGAGACCCAGTACTTC